This T cell receptor beta chain was retrieved from a study of T cell responses to AZD1222 COVID-19 vaccine (dated by TCRdb to the early 2020s). A note on the overall study: TCR sequencing covered over 230 trial participants: about 210 given two doses of AZD1222 and about 26 given two doses of MenACWY control vaccine. Trial participants were enrolled by age into 18-55, 56-69 and 70-plus year subgroups, with roughly 160, 29 and 62 TCR-sequenced participants respectively.

With regard to this clone: The clone's antigen remains unknown. No base qualities exist here, and no much larger clone lies one base off it.

This sample's time point label indicates: about 28 days (+/-7) after the second vaccine dose. AZD1222 recipients with second doses at about 4 weeks or about 12 weeks were pooled, because spike-specific TCR depth and breadth did not differ between schedules. Vaccinee samples were obtained from the UK trials COV001 and COV002, which included a single-blind randomized controlled phase 2/3 trial of AZD1222 (ChAdOx1 nCoV-19) in healthy adults. For TCRbeta chain sequencing, PBMC samples from trial participants were taken at day 0 and at day 28 after the second dose. The CDR3 regions of human TCRbeta chains were subjected to immunosequencing. On the study's bioinformatics: Repertoire TCRs were checked for matches against a reference library of SARS-CoV-2-specific TCRs that had been generated using the MIRA antigen-specificity platform. Breadth meant the fraction of unique TCRs that were SARS-CoV-2-associated, whereas depth meant the fraction of total T cells that were SARS-CoV-2-associated. Each spike-specific TCR was assigned to its reactive spike region and to a CD4 or CD8 class using the MIRA data. Log10-transformed breadth and depth values were compared by one-way ANOVA with Sidak's multiple comparisons tests. What TCRdb holds here is the immuneACCESS table cut down to in-frame rearrangements. Part of the clones is not present; checked against another copy, under half of the missing clones reflect an unresolved V gene, and the others are unexplained. That table is the source of V, J and clone size, and D and trimming were worked out from the DNA. This sample gives tens of thousands of clones in total; roughly nine tenths of them show up just once. The ten largest account for about 1.3% of the sample.

The paper's findings and limits, for the study overall: Epitopes outside the regions mutated in the B.1.351 and B.1.1.7 variants were reportedly recognized by nearly half of the unique spike-specific TCRs. CD4 TCRs associated with the vaccine covered the entire spike protein, and the dominant responses were in regions 160-218 and 743-854. Because no day 14 peak-response samples were available, repertoires were characterized only after the peak T cell response. The 56-69-year group was small, and its depth increase did not reach significance, likely because of low power. Spike-specific TCR breadth and depth rose significantly after two AZD1222 doses compared with day 0 and with MenACWY recipients. Most participants were white British and females outnumbered males, and the authors suggested that clonal diversity may have been underestimated. Only five or six AZD1222 recipients were SARS-CoV-2 seropositive at baseline, limiting conclusions about previously exposed vaccinees.

The CDR3 sequence holds 16 residues, the cysteine and phenylalanine included. The entry retains the CDR3 DNA only, 48 bases that are in frame from base 1. The germline V gene (reference sequence) sets CDR1 to LGHDT and CDR2 to YNNKEL. V loses 5 bases at its end and J loses 0 bases; junction bases beyond the gene matches: 7. This sequence uses TRBV3-1 (or the pseudogene TRBV3-2) and TRBJ2-3; 8 junctional bases match TRBD1. Material: peripheral blood, obtained 28 days after the second AZD1222 dose. The TCR comes from an adult who received the AZD1222 COVID-19 vaccine. The nucleotide sequence reads TGTGCCAGCAGCTCAGGGGGCTCCTCTAGCACAGATACGCAGTATTTT. Translated, this gives CASSSGGSSSTDTQYF.